This TCR beta chain came from a study of OX40 agonist ivuxolimab in advanced cancers. Study overall: Dose-escalation patients were diagnosed with hepatocellular carcinoma, melanoma, renal cell cancer or head and neck cancer. Checkpoint inhibitors had been given previously to 40% of patients.

Trimming took off 6 bases at V and 5 bases at J, with 20 bases between the two ends. Per germline, CDR1 MNHNY and CDR2 SVGAGI (reference sequence). The CDR3 covers 15 residues. Clones were sequenced by immunoSEQ multiplex PCR, and TCRdb holds only the in-frame ones, with some missing. The profile shows roughly 49,000 clones, approximately 86% of them singletons. Study results and limitations: In the 0.1-3.0 mg/kg groups, partial responders showed among the lowest expansion.

With regard to this clone: Its antigen remains unidentified.

The specimen comprised CD4+ or CD8+ T cells sorted from blood, sampled in a trial of the OX40 agonist ivuxolimab. The receptor comes from an adult with an advanced solid tumor such as melanoma, head and neck, liver or kidney cancer. The chain has TRBV6-6 and TRBJ2-7; the D gene is possibly TRBD1 (5 bases). For the CDR3, the DNA is TGTGCCAGCAGAAAGCAGGGTGGGGCGTCCCACGAGCAGTACTTC. The encoded protein is CASRKQGGASHEQYF.